One sample yielded the 2 T cell receptor beta chains listed below, sequenced in a study of early T cells in non-severe SARS-CoV-2 infection. A single record per CDR3 protein comes from TCRdb applying MiXCR to the 5' RACE reads. This sample has some 61,000 distinct CDR3 sequences, with 13% found just once. Sequencing was carried out using whole blood. Receptor source: an adult who was a healthcare worker with PCR-confirmed SARS-CoV-2 infection or an uninfected control (not recorded which).

This clonotype was found a few times. CDR3 amino acids: CSARDWEAGVADTQYF. The DNA for the CDR3 is TGCAGTGCTAGAGATTGGGAAGCGGGAGTGGCGGATACGCAGTATTTT. J is TRBJ2-3 and V is TRBV20-1, with TRBD2 matching 8 bases. The CDR3 runs 16 residues. The V and J ends lost 0 bases and 6 bases, in that order; junction bases with no gene match: 11. Germline V CDR1 and CDR2: DFQATT, SNEGSKA (reference sequence).

This clonotype was picked up a small number of times. The CDR3 nucleotides read TGTGCCAGCAGCTTTACAAACTACGAGCAGTACTTC. The encoded protein is CASSFTNYEQYF. The chain carries TRBV28 and TRBJ2-7; D unresolved. Per germline, CDR1 MDHEN and CDR2 SYDVKM. V was clipped by 6 bases and J by 3 bases, with 9 bases between them. The CDR3 spans 12 residues.